A selection of T cell receptor beta chains follows, all from one sample in a study of T cell responses to AZD1222 COVID-19 vaccine. Sequencing was performed with immunoSEQ multiplex PCR; in TCRdb, only in-frame clones are kept and a portion is missing. The sample records about 99,000 clones, over 80% being singletons. Sequencing was performed on peripheral blood, taken on day 0 of AZD1222 vaccination. The origin of the receptors is an adult in good health. The CDR3 runs from the conserved cysteine through the conserved F or W. D genes are given only for firm matches. Not all rows give a size; the values are once, few, many and, for expanded clones, a class.

>NA|TRBV5-4|TRBJ2-2|NA
TGTGCCAGCAGCTTGGGGCGGGGGCCGATACCCGGGGAGCTGTTTTTT
CASSLGRGPIPGELFF
>NA|TRBV7-2|TRBJ2-7|NA
TGTGCCAGCAGCTTAGCAGGGTTTGGTGAGCAGTACTTC
CASSLAGFGEQYF
>NA|TRBV5-1|TRBJ2-7|NA
TGCGCCAGCAGCTCCAGACAGACCTACGAGCAGTACTTC
CASSSRQTYEQYF
>once|TRBV29-1|TRBJ2-7|NA
TGCAGCGTTGGAAAGGGGGTTTACTACGAGCAGTACTTC
CSVGKGVYYEQYF
>NA|TRBV28|TRBJ2-7|NA
TGTGCCAGCAGTTTTTTCATCGGTAGCTCCTACGAGCAGTACTTC
CASSFFIGSSYEQYF
>NA|TRBV28|TRBJ1-2|NA
TGTGGAACCTCAGGGGCAGGCTATGGCTACACCTTC
CGTSGAGYGYTF
>NA|TRBV6-5|TRBJ2-2|TRBD1
TGTGCCAGCCGGACAGGGGAAGACACCGGGGAGCTGTTTTTT
CASRTGEDTGELFF
>NA|TRBV28|TRBJ1-5|NA
TGTGCCAGCTATCAGCAGGGGCGGCGAAATCAGCCCCAGCATTTT
CASYQQGRRNQPQHF
>NA|TRBV19|TRBJ1-2|NA
TGTGCCAGTATACGGGGCCTTAACTATGGCTACACCTTC
CASIRGLNYGYTF
>NA|TRBV19|TRBJ2-7|NA
TGTGCCAGTAGTACCCAAGCAACCTACGAGCAGTACTTC
CASSTQATYEQYF
>NA|TRBV6-5|TRBJ1-4|NA
TGTGCCAGCAGGTCGGAACAGCCTAATGAAAAACTGTTTTTT
CASRSEQPNEKLFF
>NA|TRBV10-1|TRBJ2-1|NA
TGCGCCAGCAGTGACGGATCAGCCTACAATGAGCAGTTCTTC
CASSDGSAYNEQFF
>NA|TRBV7-3|TRBJ1-2|TRBD1
TGTGCCAGCAGCTTTACCCCGGGACAGGGGGCAGGTGGCTACACCTTC
CASSFTPGQGAGGYTF
>NA|TRBV7-8|TRBJ1-3|NA
TGTGCCAGCAGCTTAGTCGTTGCTAGCCACGGAAACACCATATATTTT
CASSLVVASHGNTIYF
>NA|TRBV27|TRBJ2-1|NA
TGTGCCAGCAGTTCCCCGGGGTCCACCTACAATGAGCAGTTCTTC
CASSSPGSTYNEQFF
>NA|TRBV24-1|TRBJ2-2|TRBD1
TGTGCCACCAGTGACCCCCGACAGGGGAACACCGGGGAGCTGTTTTTT
CATSDPRQGNTGELFF
>NA|TRBV18|TRBJ2-7|NA
TGTGCCAGCTACAAAGGGGCGGGCTCCTACGAGCAGTACTTC
CASYKGAGSYEQYF
>once|TRBV6-5|TRBJ2-1|TRBD1
TGTGCCAGCAGTTCACGGGACAGGGGATCGAATGAGCAGTTCTTC
CASSSRDRGSNEQFF
>NA|TRBV4-3|TRBJ1-5|TRBD1
TGCGCCAGCAGCCACGGACAGGGGAAGCCCCAGCATTTT
CASSHGQGKPQHF
>NA|TRBV10-3|TRBJ1-6|TRBD1
TGTGCCATCAGTGAGATAACAGGGGTGGGTTCACCCCTCCACTTT
CAISEITGVGSPLHF
>NA|TRBV9|TRBJ1-2|NA
TGTGCCAGCAGCCTGCCGGGCAGGGATGGCGGCTACACCTTC
CASSLPGRDGGYTF
>NA|TRBV27|TRBJ2-2|NA
TGTGCCAGCAGTTTATCGGGGAACACCGGGGAGCTGTTTTTT
CASSLSGNTGELFF
>NA|TRBV19|TRBJ1-4|NA
TGTGCCAGCCGAGGGGCTGAAAAACTGTTTTTT
CASRGAEKLFF
>NA|TRBV19|TRBJ2-1|TRBD2
TGTGCCAGTACCGAGCCCGGGAGGTTCTATGAGCAGTTCTTC
CASTEPGRFYEQFF